This TCR beta chain stems from a study of blood T cell repertoires in COVID-19. The wider study: Both acute and convalescent COVID-19 samples were obtained from the United States, Italy and Spain.

The protocol was immunoSEQ multiplex PCR, while the TCRdb copy is restricted to in-frame clones and leaves out a portion. The table shows fewer than 400,000 clones, with 85% to 90% occurring only once. In assigning cohorts, the study relied on participant-reported clinical history. Germline CDR1 is SGHTA and CDR2 is FQGTGA. Trimming removed 3 bases from V and 8 bases from J; junction bases left unmatched: 12. There are 16 residues in the CDR3. The chain employs TRBV7-3 and TRBJ2-3, with 9 positions matching TRBD2. The receptor comes from a woman in her twenties or thirties who had recovered from COVID-19. Sequenced: PBMCs or T cells enriched from blood (not recorded which). CDR3 protein: CASSLLAGDMVATQYF. The CDR3 coding sequence is TGTGCCAGCAGCTTGTTAGCGGGAGACATGGTAGCTACGCAGTATTTT.